A selection of T cell receptor beta chains follows, all from one sample in a study of CXCR3-negative and CXCR3-positive naive CD8 T cells. With the 5' RACE reads reprocessed, TCRdb shows one record per CDR3 protein and no DNA. The sample totals under 50,000 distinct CDR3 sequences; its top ten clones hold approximately 2.5%. The sample taken for sequencing was naive CXCR3- CD8+ T cells from blood. The receptors shown here come from a human donor in good health. Some clones in this sample may be carry-over from other donors' samples. CDR3s include the opening cysteine and the closing phenylalanine or tryptophan. Fields, in order: J gene, V gene, clone size, CDR3 protein. Some rows mark clone size as missing; the rest say once, few, many or name a class of expanded clone.

TRBJ2-2	TRBV2	.	CASGAGNNTGELFF
TRBJ2-2	TRBV29-1	.	CSVERDSLTGELFF
TRBJ2-7	TRBV6-5	.	CASSEYDRAEQYF
TRBJ2-5	TRBV7-2	.	CASSLGWGVDPGLAGGGQETQYF
TRBJ2-7	TRBV28	.	CASKGQSSTYYEQYF
TRBJ1-2	TRBV29-1	.	CSVGSGSNYGYTF
TRBJ2-5	TRBV19	.	CASSTESVAETQYF
TRBJ2-2	TRBV29-1	.	CSVGPLSTGELFF
TRBJ2-7	TRBV27	medium-sized	CASSLRGSYEQYF
TRBJ2-1	TRBV9	.	CASSVGVYNEQFF
TRBJ2-5	TRBV5-6	.	CASSLDRAWFATQYF
TRBJ2-2	TRBV11-2	.	CASSLDHRWGGATGELFF
TRBJ1-1	TRBV19	.	CATTFGGPTEAFF
TRBJ2-1	TRBV21-1	.	CASSTGPPFDEQFF
TRBJ2-1	TRBV9	.	CASSVAAYNEQFF
TRBJ2-2	TRBV4-1	.	CASSQGPFTGELFF
TRBJ2-7	TRBV6-5	.	CASSYRGPAYEQYF
TRBJ2-7	TRBV29-1	.	CSVRSGGLSYYEQYF
TRBJ2-7	TRBV20-1	.	CSARDEERYYEQYF
TRBJ2-1	TRBV6-5	.	CASSERTTYNEQFF
TRBJ2-6	TRBV29-1	.	CSVEDPQVSGANVLTF
TRBJ1-2	TRBV14	.	CASSQETGASWGYTF
TRBJ2-7	TRBV11-1	.	CASSSQGSHEQYF
TRBJ2-5	TRBV29-1	.	CSVELQGGFQETQYF
TRBJ2-7	TRBV20-1	.	CSARDQRVMSSYEQYF
TRBJ2-1	TRBV6-5	medium-sized	CASTPKGPYNEQFF
TRBJ2-1	TRBV29-1	.	CSVGLGNEQFF
TRBJ1-1	TRBV4-3	.	CASSQGAGGAGAEAFF
TRBJ1-2	TRBV6-5	.	CASSSPTDLGYGYTF
TRBJ2-3	TRBV27	.	CASSVKATTDTQYF
TRBJ1-1	TRBV5-1	.	CASSELWIGPNTEAFF
TRBJ1-4	TRBV28	.	CASSWNEKLFF
TRBJ2-1	TRBV18	.	CAASGQGGEQFF
TRBJ2-7	TRBV20-1	.	CSAGTGETYEQYF
TRBJ2-7	TRBV19	.	CASSMVTGHYEQYF
TRBJ2-2	TRBV2	.	CASSATGSGELFF
TRBJ2-1	TRBV5-5	.	CASSLRSSGSGNEQFF
TRBJ2-2	TRBV28	.	CASSFEAGLAGGTNTGELFF
TRBJ2-3	TRBV12-3/TRBV12-4	.	CASRNGLGERLDTQYF
TRBJ2-7	TRBV11-2	.	CASSSGTSYYEQYF
TRBJ1-6	TRBV14	.	CASSQERDSPLHF
TRBJ1-1	TRBV6-1	.	CASSEGTGEGNEAFF
TRBJ1-1	TRBV13	.	CASSLSRGPNTEAFF
TRBJ2-5	TRBV12-3/TRBV12-4	.	CASSSDRRETQYF
TRBJ2-1	TRBV29-1	.	CSVRTSGSRREQFF
TRBJ1-6	TRBV14	.	CASSQGLSGPLHF
TRBJ1-4	TRBV6-5	.	CASSYSQGAGEKLFF
TRBJ1-6	TRBV12-3/TRBV12-4	.	CASSLASGRLNSPLHF
TRBJ1-5	TRBV29-1	.	CSVPPGQGGGSNQPQHF
TRBJ2-5	TRBV14	.	CASSQDWVETQYF
TRBJ2-1	TRBV19	.	CASSIDLDYLSSYNEQFF
TRBJ2-1	TRBV19	.	CASSGIAGGYNEQFF
TRBJ1-1	TRBV29-1	.	CSVDEQGAGTEAFF
TRBJ2-2	TRBV6-6	.	CASGGTPNTGELFF